The entry below describes one T cell receptor beta chain. These data originate in a study of blood T cell repertoires in COVID-19. Profiling relied on immunoSEQ multiplex PCR, and the TCRdb table lists in-frame clones only, not all of them. The sample lists about 55,000 clones, roughly 87% occurring once. Germline V gene sequence: CDR1 MNHNY, CDR2 SVGAGI (reference sequence). Deletions cut 6 bases from V and 4 bases from J, with 19 bases between. This CDR3 has 15 residues. This chain joins TRBV6-6 and TRBJ2-7; possibly TRBD1 for D (6 bases). Source material: peripheral blood. The sequence was obtained from a woman aged 60 to 75 with acute or convalescent COVID-19. The CDR3: CASSLTDRFVYEQYF. For the CDR3, the DNA is TGTGCCAGCAGCCTCACTGACAGGTTCGTGTACGAGCAGTACTTC.